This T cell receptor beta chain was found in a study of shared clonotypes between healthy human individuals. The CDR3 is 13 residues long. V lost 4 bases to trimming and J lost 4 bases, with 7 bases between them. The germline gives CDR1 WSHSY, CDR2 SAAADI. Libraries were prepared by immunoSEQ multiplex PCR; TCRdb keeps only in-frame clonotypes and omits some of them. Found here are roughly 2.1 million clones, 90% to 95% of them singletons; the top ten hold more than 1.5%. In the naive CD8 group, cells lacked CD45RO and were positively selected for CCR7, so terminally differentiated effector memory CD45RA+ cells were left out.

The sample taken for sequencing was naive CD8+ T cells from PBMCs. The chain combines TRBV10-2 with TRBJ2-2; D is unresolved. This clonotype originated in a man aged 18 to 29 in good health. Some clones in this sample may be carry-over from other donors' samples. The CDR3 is CASSGAATGELFF. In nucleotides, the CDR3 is TGCGCCAGCAGTGGGGCAGCCACCGGGGAGCTGTTTTTT.